Listed below are T cell receptor beta chains from one sample, sequenced in a study of shared clonotypes between healthy human individuals. Profiled with immunoSEQ multiplex PCR; TCRdb holds only in-frame clones, not every one. The sample yields about 700,000 clones, around 90% seen once. Material: naive CD8+ T cells sorted from blood. These receptors originate from a man aged 30 to 45 in good health. Each CDR3 is given without its conserved first and last residue.

J gene | CDR3 length | V gene | CDR3 protein
TRBJ2-7 | 13 | TRBV7-9 | ASSVGDGRAYEQY
TRBJ2-2 | 14 | TRBV4-3 | ASSQDTGVLTGELF
TRBJ2-7 | 12 | TRBV7-6 | ASSLGANGNEQY
TRBJ1-2 | 14 | TRBV15 | ATSRDGLRGGYGYT
TRBJ1-2 | 11 | TRBV7-9 | ASSLSRVDGYT
TRBJ2-1 | 9 | TRBV4-1 | ASSQLAQLF
TRBJ2-5 | 12 | TRBV5-1 | ASSFEGALGTQY
TRBJ1-2 | 13 | TRBV5-1 | ASSLEYEGYYGYT
TRBJ2-3 | 13 | TRBV2 | ASSDTSGSRNTQY
TRBJ1-5 | 13 | TRBV4-3 | ASSQDLTSGQPQH
TRBJ2-7 | 13 | TRBV15 | ATSRSRGEWYEQY
TRBJ2-7 | 12 | TRBV27 | ASSPGTGGYEQY
TRBJ1-4 | 12 | TRBV5-4 | ASSYTGGGEKLF
TRBJ2-1 | 11 | TRBV29-1 | SVEGGSYNEQF
TRBJ2-7 | 14 | TRBV2 | ASSGDSDRHSYEQY
TRBJ2-2 | 15 | TRBV18 | ASSPFPGTGNTGELF
TRBJ2-7 | 11 | TRBV19 | ASSYAGWYEQY
TRBJ2-3 | 12 | TRBV5-8 | ASSLQGVIDTQY
TRBJ1-5 | 12 | TRBV7-9 | ASSVPGGNQPQH
TRBJ2-7 | 11 | TRBV30 | AWSSGQSYEQY
TRBJ2-1 | 10 | TRBV7-6 | ASSLRGLEQF
TRBJ2-2 | 13 | TRBV12-5 | ASGLIRGNTGELF
TRBJ2-7 | 11 | TRBV5-1 | ASSSQTDYEQY
TRBJ2-2 | 13 | TRBV28 | ASSYQGAYTGELF
TRBJ2-7 | 12 | TRBV7-8 | ASSSPRTLYEQY
TRBJ2-2 | 12 | TRBV4-3 | ASSQGRNTGELF
TRBJ1-4 | 13 | TRBV7-8 | ASSLIIGEYEKLF
TRBJ2-3 | 14 | TRBV11-3 | ASSFHGGPSTDTQY
TRBJ2-3 | 14 | TRBV27 | ASSMSPGLPTDTQY
TRBJ1-1 | 12 | TRBV7-9 | ASSPPLSWAEAF
TRBJ2-1 | 12 | TRBV19 | ASQASVSHNEQF
TRBJ1-5 | 13 | TRBV6-1 | ASSEEGAGNQPQH
TRBJ1-4 | 17 | TRBV13 | ASSFLAGGACERREKLF
TRBJ2-7 | 11 | TRBV2 | ASSGARTYEQY
TRBJ2-7 | 11 | TRBV5-5 | ASSLQGASEQY
TRBJ2-3 | 17 | TRBV10-3 | AISESSVSSSGTLNTQY
TRBJ2-1 | 15 | TRBV7-9 | ASSPSGWPGSYNEQF
TRBJ2-3 | 12 | TRBV9 | ASSPLEYTDTQY
TRBJ2-1 | 15 | TRBV7-9 | ASSYMSGTGLINEQF
TRBJ2-1 | 15 | TRBV10-2 | ASTNPTSGTIGNEQF
TRBJ1-1 | 13 | TRBV4-3 | ASSQELRLNTEAF
TRBJ2-1 | 13 | TRBV4-1 | ASSQDWTGEVEQF
TRBJ2-7 | 11 | TRBV11-3 | ASSLRPLNEQY
TRBJ2-7 | 12 | TRBV18 | ASSSTVNSYEQY
TRBJ2-7 | 16 | TRBV11-2 | ASSLGLAGTSIWNEQY
TRBJ1-5 | 13 | TRBV28 | ASSLGETGYQPQH
TRBJ2-7 | 11 | TRBV5-5 | ASSSDRGYEQY